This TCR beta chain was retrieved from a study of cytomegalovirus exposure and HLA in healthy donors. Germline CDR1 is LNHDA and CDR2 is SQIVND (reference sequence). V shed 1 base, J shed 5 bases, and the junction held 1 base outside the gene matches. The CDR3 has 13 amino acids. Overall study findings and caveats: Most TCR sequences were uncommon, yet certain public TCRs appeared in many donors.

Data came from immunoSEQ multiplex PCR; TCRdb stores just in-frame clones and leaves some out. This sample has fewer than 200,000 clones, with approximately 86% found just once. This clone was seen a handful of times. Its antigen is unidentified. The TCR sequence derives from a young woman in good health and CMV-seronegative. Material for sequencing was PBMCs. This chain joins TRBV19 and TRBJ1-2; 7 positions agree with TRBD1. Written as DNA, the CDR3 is TGTGCCAGTAGTATAGTACAGGGGTATGGCTACACCTTC. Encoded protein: CASSIVQGYGYTF.